Shown below are 26 T cell receptor beta chains from a single sample sequenced in a study of blood T cell repertoires in COVID-19. Using immunoSEQ multiplex PCR, the repertoire was profiled, and TCRdb retains in-frame clones only, with some absent. Seen here are some 53,000 clones, more than 85% observed once, and the top ten hold 15%. Sequenced input: peripheral blood. Source of these receptors: a human donor with active COVID-19. The donor label of this sample is uncertain.

The chain uses TRBV20-1 and TRBJ1-4; D not resolved. CDR3 size: 11 residues. CDR1 is DFQATT and CDR2 is SNEGSKA in the germline V gene (reference sequence). The V and J ends lost 1 base and 13 bases respectively, with 10 bases between them. DNA of the CDR3: TGCAGTGCTAGAGGTGTCCCCGGACTGTTTTTT. Translating gives CSARGVPGLFF.

About this clone itself: A junction end diverges from the germline sequence, so it may reflect a read error. The chain has TRBV18 and TRBJ1-1, with a weak D call TRBD1 (5 bases). The CDR3 is 15 residues long. Germline CDR1 is KGHSH and CDR2 is LQKENI. CDR3 nucleotide sequence: TGTGCCAGCTCTCCACCCGGTCAGGGATACACTGAAGCTTTCTTT. This codes for CASSPPGQGYTEAFF. Full variable domain (rest looked up from reference TRBV18 and TRBJ1-1): NAGVMQNPRHLVRRRGQEARLRCSPMKGHSHVYWYRQLPEEGLKFMVYLQKENIIDESGMPKERFSAEFPKEGPSILRIQQVVRGDSAAYFCASSPPGQGYTEAFFGQGTRLTVV.

This chain connects TRBV5-1 to TRBJ1-4; D remains unclear. CDR1 and CDR2 (germline): SGHRS, YFSETQ. The ends were cut back, 0 bases at V and 4 bases at J, with 13 bases in the middle. The CDR3 runs to 16 residues. This chain's CDR3 is CASSLASGSLNEKLFF. CDR3 coding DNA: TGCGCCAGCAGCTTGGCTTCGGGGAGTCTTAATGAAAAACTGTTTTTT.

The chain employs TRBV6-5 and TRBJ1-5; D gene ambiguous. Trimming took off 8 bases at V and 0 bases at J, with 8 bases between the two ends. This CDR3 contains 13 residues. The germline CDR1 and CDR2 sequences are MNHEY and SVGAGI. The CDR3 sequence is CASGRGSNQPQHF. CDR3 in DNA: TGTGCCAGCGGACGGGGTAGCAATCAGCCCCAGCATTTT.

V usage is TRBV6-4 and J usage is TRBJ2-1; TRBD2 might be the D (5 bases). Trimming took off 2 bases at V and 6 bases at J, with 8 bases between the two ends. There are 13 residues in the CDR3. Germline-derived CDR1 and CDR2 are MRHNA and SNTAGT. Here the CDR3 reads CASSDDYTNEQFF. DNA of the CDR3: TGTGCCAGCAGTGACGACTACACCAATGAGCAGTTCTTC.

The J gene is TRBJ1-2, the V gene TRBV4-3, with D possibly TRBD1 on 5 matching bases. The CDR3 is 15 residues long. The V and J ends lost 3 bases and 8 bases respectively, with 19 bases between them. Germline assignment: CDR1 LGHNA and CDR2 YSLEER. The CDR3 DNA is TGCGCCAGCAGCCAGGACATTGACCCCAATAGGGGCTACACCTTC. This codes for CASSQDIDPNRGYTF.

The chain recombines TRBV5-5 with TRBJ2-1, with D unresolved. Germline V gene sequence: CDR1 SGHKS, CDR2 YYEKEE (reference sequence). Trimming cost V 4 bases and J 9 bases, with 11 bases left between them. The CDR3 covers 12 residues. In DNA, the CDR3 is TGTGCCAGCAGCCCCTTGGCTGGTGAGCAGTTCTTC. Translated, it gives CASSPLAGEQFF.

This clone was found once. This chain links TRBV6-2 or TRBV6-3 with TRBJ2-7, with D maybe TRBD2 (6 bases). CDR3 size: 16 residues. CDR1 is MNHEY and CDR2 is SVGEGT in the germline V gene. The V end was cut by 2 bases, the J end by 5 bases, with 19 bases between. As DNA, the CDR3 is TGTGCCAGCAGTTACCATTTTGGTCAGGGAGGAAACGAGCAGTACTTC. Residues: CASSYHFGQGGNEQYF.

V gene TRBV5-1 combines with J gene TRBJ1-4, with TRBD1 matching 7 bases. This CDR3 has 20 residues. From germline, CDR1 is SGHRS and CDR2 YFSETQ. Trimming took 4 bases from V and 0 from J; bases not matched to a gene: 18. In DNA form, the CDR3 reads TGCGCCAGCAGCCTAAGAAAGTCCAGGGGGGAGCGAGCAACTAATGAAAAACTGTTTTTT. It codes for CASSLRKSRGERATNEKLFF.

The chain links TRBV5-1 to TRBJ1-5; possible D gene TRBD1, 6 bases. The CDR3 consists of 16 residues. V dropped 0 bases and J dropped 4 bases, with 14 bases sitting between them. Germline assignment: CDR1 SGHRS and CDR2 YFSETQ. The CDR3 bases are TGCGCCAGCAGCTTGGGCATCGGACAGCCGAATCAGCCCCAGCATTTT. Translated, it gives CASSLGIGQPNQPQHF.

J is TRBJ2-2 and V is TRBV5-1; weak D call: TRBD2 (7 bases). This CDR3 is 13 amino acids long. The germline CDR1 and CDR2 sequences are SGHRS and YFSETQ. V was clipped by 7 bases and J by 8 bases, with 15 bases between them. The CDR3 loop is CASFRGASGELFF. For the CDR3, the DNA is TGCGCCAGCTTCCGGGGGGCATCGGGGGAGCTGTTTTTT.

The chain joins TRBV10-1 to TRBJ2-7; D remains unclear. Trimming left V 7 bases short and J 4 bases short, with 5 bases between. Per germline, CDR1 WNHNN and CDR2 SYGVQD (reference sequence). This CDR3 spans 10 amino acids. This CDR3 reads CASTLYEQYF. Here the CDR3 DNA reads TGCGCCAGCACCTTATACGAGCAGTACTTC.

The J gene is TRBJ1-1, the V gene TRBV12-5; 8 bases align to TRBD1. CDR1 LGHNT and CDR2 FRNRAP come from the germline V gene. The trim removed 6 bases at V and 9 bases at J, leaving 18 bases unmatched. The CDR3 has 16 amino acids. The CDR3 region is CASGPDRAVLNGKAFF. DNA of the CDR3: TGTGCTAGTGGCCCGGACAGGGCCGTCCTAAATGGGAAAGCTTTCTTT.

The gene calls are TRBV5-4 and TRBJ2-1; 12 bases align to TRBD2. CDR1 and CDR2 from the germline V gene are SGHNT and YYREEE (reference sequence). V was pared by 0 bases and J by 4 bases, with 5 bases of the junction left unmatched. This CDR3 is 17 amino acids long. CDR3 DNA sequence: TGTGCCAGCAGCTTGGCCGGGCTAGCGGGGGGGTACAATGAGCAGTTCTTC. Translated: CASSLAGLAGGYNEQFF.

This clone was counted a single time. This chain joins TRBV6-5 and TRBJ2-3; a possible D gene is TRBD2 (7 bases). Germline values: CDR1 MNHEY, CDR2 SVGAGI. V was trimmed by 0 bases and J by 1 base, leaving 11 bases between them. This CDR3 has 16 residues. The CDR3 region is CASSYSTGGRTDTQYF. CDR3 nucleotide sequence: TGTGCCAGCAGTTACTCGACCGGGGGGCGCACAGATACGCAGTATTTT.

The chain is built from TRBV27 and TRBJ1-4; D is unresolved. This CDR3 has 15 amino acids. Germline-derived CDR1 and CDR2 are MNHEY and SMNVEV (reference sequence). V lost 1 base and J 8 bases, leaving 14 bases between the germline ends. The CDR3 region has the DNA TGTGCCAGCAGTTTATTGGGAGTCCTCGGGGAAAAACTGTTTTTT. This encodes CASSLLGVLGEKLFF.

This chain links TRBV4-3 with TRBJ2-5, with a possible D match to TRBD1 (6 bases). The CDR3 extends over 15 amino acids. The V end lost 4 bases, the J end lost 2 bases, and 14 bases lay between the germline ends. Germline CDR1 is LGHNA and CDR2 is YSLEER. The CDR3 sequence: CASSLTTGIQETQYF. The CDR3 DNA follows: TGCGCCAGCAGCCTTACAACAGGGATTCAAGAGACCCAGTACTTC.

The chain links TRBV5-1 to TRBJ1-3; D is uncertain. Germline lookup yields CDR1 SGHRS and CDR2 YFSETQ. This CDR3 is 12 amino acids long. The germline V and J ends were trimmed by 7 bases and 1 base, with 6 bases remaining between them. In nucleotides, the CDR3 is TGCGCCAGCGGAGGTTCTGGAAACACCATATATTTT. Its protein product is CASGGSGNTIYF.

Only one count was recorded for this clone. The V gene is TRBV7-2, the J gene TRBJ2-1; D is unclear. The CDR3 covers 14 residues. Trimming removed 4 bases from V and 1 base from J, with 8 bases in between. Germline V gene lookup returns CDR1 SGHTA and CDR2 FQGNSA. The CDR3 protein is CASSSAQSYNEQFF. The CDR3 coding sequence is TGTGCCAGCAGCTCCGCGCAATCCTACAATGAGCAGTTCTTC.

The chain carries TRBV6-6 and TRBJ2-5; no clear D gene. The CDR3 runs 17 residues. Trimming pared 5 bases from V and 2 bases from J, leaving 21 bases between. CDR1 is MNHNY, CDR2 SVGAGI, per germline (reference sequence). The DNA of the CDR3 is TGTGCCAGCAGTCCGGGTCGGCCCCGAAGCAATCAAGAGACCCAGTACTTC. Translating it yields CASSPGRPRSNQETQYF.

This chain connects TRBV5-1 to TRBJ2-7; 13 positions agree with TRBD2. Germline V gene data show CDR1 as SGHRS and CDR2 as YFSETQ. The trim removed 1 base at V and 5 bases at J, leaving 6 bases unmatched. CDR3 length equals 16 residues. The CDR3 DNA sequence: TGCGCCAGCAGCTTGTATGGACTAGCGGGGGCCAACGAGCAGTACTTC. The encoded protein is CASSLYGLAGANEQYF.

This chain joins TRBV7-2 and TRBJ2-1, with D tentatively TRBD2 (6 bases). Germline CDR1 is SGHTA and CDR2 is FQGNSA. This CDR3 is 16 amino acids long. V lost 1 base, J lost 3 bases, and 13 bases lay in between. CDR3 sequence: CASSLDFLGGYNEQFF. CDR3 bases: TGTGCCAGCAGCTTAGATTTTCTGGGGGGCTACAATGAGCAGTTCTTC.

The DNA of the CDR3 is TGCAGCGTTGGGAGAGGACAGACCTACGAGCAGTACTTC. Translating it yields CSVGRGQTYEQYF. The chain links TRBV29-1 to TRBJ2-7; a weak D match, TRBD1 (6 bases). The CDR3 spans 13 residues. Per the germline V gene, CDR1 is SQVTM and CDR2 is ANQGSEA. V lost 4 bases and J 2 bases, leaving 12 bases between the germline ends.

This clone occurred once. V gene TRBV7-2 combines with J gene TRBJ2-7; TRBD1 agrees at 10 bases. This CDR3 spans 15 amino acids. Per germline, CDR1 SGHTA and CDR2 FQGNSA. V dropped 6 bases and J dropped 4; count of bases not matched to a gene: 9. The CDR3 is CASSYSTGGLYEQYF. CDR3 DNA sequence: TGTGCCAGCAGTTATTCGACAGGGGGCCTTTACGAGCAGTACTTC.

This chain links TRBV5-6 with TRBJ2-1; 11 bases are shared with TRBD2. CDR3 length: 15 residues. With 4 bases clipped from V and 4 bases from J, the junction kept 4 bases outside the gene matches. Germline V gene sequence: CDR1 SGHDT, CDR2 YYEEEE. The DNA for the CDR3 is TGTGCCAGCAGCATGGGACTAGCGGCGTACAATGAGCAGTTCTTC. Translated, it gives CASSMGLAAYNEQFF.

V gene TRBV6-5 combines with J gene TRBJ1-1; 7 positions match TRBD1. After removal of 6 bases from V and 8 bases from J, the junction contained 6 bases not matched to a gene. Germline assignment: CDR1 MNHEY and CDR2 SVGAGI. The CDR3 covers 12 residues. The CDR3 nucleotides are TGTGCCAGCAGGAGGACGGGACAGGAAGCTTTCTTT. Its translation: CASRRTGQEAFF.